Sequencing of this TCR beta chain was carried out in a study of T cells expressing NK-cell markers. Study-level points and caveats: Six or seven donors carried dominant NKG2C+ clonotypes that made up roughly 1.0-7.5% of their CD8+ T cells. For four donors, these clonotypes were likewise the leading ones in the CD3+CD56-NKG2C+ fraction.

The CDR3 has 15 residues. Germline V CDR1 and CDR2: DFQATT, SNEGSKA (reference sequence). Using the 5' RACE reads, TCRdb records one entry per CDR3 protein without DNA. This sample contains 500,000 to 600,000 distinct CDR3 sequences. For this clonotype: The antigen is not known.

The receptor comes from a man in his late teens or twenties in good health. The J gene is TRBJ2-5, the V gene TRBV20-1; TCRdb returns TRBD2, unconfirmable since there is no DNA. Sequenced input: blood T cells: a sorted CD56 or NKG2C T cell subset, CD4+ or CD8+ T cells, or bulk PBMC T cells (not recorded which). The CDR3 spells CSASLSGDIQETQYF.